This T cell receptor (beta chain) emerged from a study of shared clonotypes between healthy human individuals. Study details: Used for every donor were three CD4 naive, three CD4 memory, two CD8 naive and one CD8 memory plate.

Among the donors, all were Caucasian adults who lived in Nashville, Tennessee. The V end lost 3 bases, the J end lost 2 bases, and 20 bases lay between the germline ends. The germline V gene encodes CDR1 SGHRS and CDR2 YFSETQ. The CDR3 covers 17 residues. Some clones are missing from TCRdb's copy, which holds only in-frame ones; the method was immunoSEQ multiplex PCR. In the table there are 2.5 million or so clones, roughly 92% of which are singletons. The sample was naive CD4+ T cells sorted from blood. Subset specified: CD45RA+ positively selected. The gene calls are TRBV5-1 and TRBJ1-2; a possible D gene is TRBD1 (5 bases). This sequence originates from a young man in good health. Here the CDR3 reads CASSSPGAGSGNYGYTF. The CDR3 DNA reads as TGCGCCAGCAGCTCTCCCGGGGCGGGGAGCGGAAACTATGGCTACACCTTC.